A single count supports the clone carrying this TCR beta chain. The data stem from a study of cytomegalovirus exposure and HLA in healthy donors. Looked up from germline, CDR1 is SNHLY and CDR2 is FYNNEI. V was trimmed by 2 bases and J by 5 bases, leaving 9 bases between them. CDR3 length equals 13 residues. Some clones are missing from TCRdb's copy, which holds only in-frame ones; the method was immunoSEQ multiplex PCR. The sample has roughly 330,000 clones; approximately 86% are singletons. The clonotype originates from a woman aged 30 to 39 in good health and CMV-seropositive. Sequenced input: PBMCs. The chain has TRBV2 and TRBJ1-1; D not resolved. The CDR3 region has the DNA TGTGCCAGCAGTGAACTCAGGTCTACTGAAGCTTTCTTT. Amino acid sequence: CASSELRSTEAFF.